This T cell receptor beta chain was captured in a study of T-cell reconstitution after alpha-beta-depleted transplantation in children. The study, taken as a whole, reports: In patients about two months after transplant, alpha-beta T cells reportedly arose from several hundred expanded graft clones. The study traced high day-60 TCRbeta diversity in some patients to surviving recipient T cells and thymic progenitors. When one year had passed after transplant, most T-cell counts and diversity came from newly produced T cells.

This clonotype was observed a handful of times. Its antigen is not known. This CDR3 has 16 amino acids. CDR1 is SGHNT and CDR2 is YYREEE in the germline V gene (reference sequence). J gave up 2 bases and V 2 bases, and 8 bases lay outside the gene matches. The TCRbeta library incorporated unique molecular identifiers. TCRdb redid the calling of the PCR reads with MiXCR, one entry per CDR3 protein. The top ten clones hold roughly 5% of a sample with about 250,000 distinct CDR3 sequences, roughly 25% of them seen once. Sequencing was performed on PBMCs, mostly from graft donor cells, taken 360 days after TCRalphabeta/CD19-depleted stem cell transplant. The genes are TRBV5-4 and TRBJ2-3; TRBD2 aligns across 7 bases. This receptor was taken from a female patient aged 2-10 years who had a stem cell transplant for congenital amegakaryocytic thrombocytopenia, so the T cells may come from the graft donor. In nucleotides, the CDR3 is TGTGCCAGCAGCTTAGAGCGGGGCTTTTACACAGATACGCAGTATTTT. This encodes CASSLERGFYTDTQYF.